The T cell receptor beta chain described here comes from a study of cytotoxic CD8 clonotypes in ibrutinib-treated CLL. Findings and limits, study-wide: Public clonotypes occurred uncommonly; on treatment, they contracted or remained stable. Clonality climbed at ibrutinib response, then dropped toward baseline at progression. Patients had baseline clonality above age-matched healthy donors, and this clonality moved with circulating CD8+ T-cell counts. Sustained-remission and progressing patients had different sampling times.

V dropped 0 bases and J dropped 4 bases, with 12 bases sitting between them. Looked up from germline, CDR1 is MNHEY and CDR2 is SVGAGI. The CDR3 is 15 residues long. The protocol was immunoSEQ multiplex PCR, while the TCRdb copy is restricted to in-frame clones and leaves out a portion. The sample holds approximately 57,000 clones, roughly 50% seen once. About this clone: Its matching antigen is unknown.

The TCR was taken from a human donor with chronic lymphocytic leukemia. This chain uses TRBV6-5 with TRBJ1-1; D gene uncertain. Specimen: PBMCs, collected after 24 months of ibrutinib treatment. The CDR3 DNA follows: TGTGCCAGCAGTTACTCGTGGGTCCGGGCCACTGAAGCTTTCTTT. It specifies CASSYSWVRATEAFF.